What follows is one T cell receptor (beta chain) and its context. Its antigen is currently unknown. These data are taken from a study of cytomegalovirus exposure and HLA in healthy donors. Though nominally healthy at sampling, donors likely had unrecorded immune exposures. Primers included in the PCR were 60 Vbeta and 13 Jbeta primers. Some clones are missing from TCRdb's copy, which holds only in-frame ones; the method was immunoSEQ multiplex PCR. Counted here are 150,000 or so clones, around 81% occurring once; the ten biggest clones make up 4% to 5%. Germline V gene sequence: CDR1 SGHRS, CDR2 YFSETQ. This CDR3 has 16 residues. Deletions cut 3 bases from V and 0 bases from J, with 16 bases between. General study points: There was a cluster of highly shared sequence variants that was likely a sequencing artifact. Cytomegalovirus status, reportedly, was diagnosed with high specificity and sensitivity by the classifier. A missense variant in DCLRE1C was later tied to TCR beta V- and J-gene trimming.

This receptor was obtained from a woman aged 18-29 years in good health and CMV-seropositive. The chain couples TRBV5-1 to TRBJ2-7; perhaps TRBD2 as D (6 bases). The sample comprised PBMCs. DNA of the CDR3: TGCGCCAGCAGCTCCCAGATCGGGGGAACCTCCTACGAGCAGTACTTC. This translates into CASSSQIGGTSYEQYF.